The 30 T cell receptor beta chains below all came from one sample that was sequenced in a study of T cell repertoires in aging, cancer and after chemotherapy (dated by TCRdb to the late 2010s). Sequencing was performed on an Illumina MiSeq. Multiplex touch-down PCR with a mixed TRB-A/B primer pool was used to amplify rearranged TRB sequences covering the V, D and J segments. TCRdb's own reprocessing of the public reads used fastp at Q25 and MiXCR and kept productive beta chains. Every distinct CDR3 protein forms one entry, paired with its most common genes and DNA. The sample table holds fewer than 2,000 distinct CDR3 sequences, of which around 32% were seen once. In total, the top ten clones hold around 40% of the sample. TCR beta rearrangements were amplified from genomic DNA extracted from peripheral blood rather than from sorted cells or RNA. Sequencing used blood. The receptors derive from a human donor with a blood cancer.

As to this clonotype: Sequence at one end of the junction differs from germline and may be a read error. J is TRBJ2-7 and V is TRBV10-3; 8 bases map to TRBD2. The CDR3 sequence is 14 residues long. Germline loops: CDR1 ENHRY, CDR2 SYGVKD. Here the CDR3 DNA reads TGTGCCATCACTCTCGATAGCGGGGCCTACCAGCAGTACTTC. This codes for CAITLDSGAYQQYF.

The chain employs TRBV10-3 and TRBJ1-2; TRBD1 agrees at 12 bases. This CDR3 has 14 residues. In germline, CDR1 is ENHRY, CDR2 SYGVKD. J lost 6 bases, V lost 4 bases, and 3 bases had no gene match. CDR3 DNA sequence: TGTGCCATCAGTGTTGGGACAGGGGGCGATGGCTACACCTTC. It encodes CAISVGTGGDGYTF.

There are a few counts of this clonotype. The chain recombines TRBV5-5 with TRBJ1-2, with a possible D match to TRBD1 (5 bases). From germline, CDR1 is SGHKS and CDR2 YYEKEE (reference sequence). The V end was cut by 0 bases, the J end by 7 bases, with 10 bases between. The CDR3 consists of 13 residues. The CDR3 DNA sequence: TGTGCCAGCAGCTTGGATAGGGGAGGTGGCTACACCTTC. It specifies CASSLDRGGGYTF.

This rearrangement joins TRBV20-1 to TRBJ1-2, with 8 bases identical to TRBD1. The V and J ends lost 4 bases and 6 bases, in that order; junction bases with no gene match: 7. Germline lookup yields CDR1 DFQATT and CDR2 SNEGSKA (reference sequence). CDR3 length: 13 residues. The CDR3 sequence is CSATVQGANGYTF. CDR3 nucleotides: TGCAGTGCTACCGTGCAGGGGGCGAATGGCTACACCTTC.

This rearrangement joins TRBV20-1 to TRBJ2-3, with 9 positions matching TRBD2. CDR1 is DFQATT, CDR2 SNEGSKA, per germline (reference sequence). The CDR3 extends over 15 amino acids. The ends lost 1 base at V and 1 base at J; junction bases unmatched: 3. DNA for the CDR3: TGCAGTGCTAGAGGGGGCGGGGGGGGCACAGATACGCAGTATTTT. It translates to CSARGGGGGTDTQYF.

Within the sample, this clonotype is large (0.1 to 1%). V and J are TRBV29-1 and TRBJ1-2; D ambiguous. Germline V gives CDR1 SQVTM, CDR2 ANQGSEA. This CDR3 region has 11 residues. The V end lost 7 bases, the J end lost 3 bases, and 9 bases lay between the germline ends. CDR3 nucleotide sequence: TGCAGCGCCATGAGGGACTATGGCTACACCTTC. Translating it yields CSAMRDYGYTF.

This chain joins TRBV5-6 and TRBJ1-1; 9 bases are shared with TRBD1. The CDR3 loop spans 14 amino acids. Germline loops: CDR1 SGHDT, CDR2 YYEEEE. V trimming: 1 base; J trimming: 5 bases; junction bases outside the gene matches: 3. The CDR3 coding sequence is TGTGCCAGCAGCTTGATAGACAGGGGGACTGAAGCTTTCTTT. Translation: CASSLIDRGTEAFF.

This clonotype has more than one count but fewer than ten. The genes are TRBV6-1 and TRBJ2-1; no clear D gene. Germline V lookup: CDR1 MNHNS, CDR2 SASEGT. Trimming took 2 bases from V and 6 from J, leaving 11 bases between them. The CDR3 loop spans 14 amino acids. CDR3 residues: CASSEILQSNEQFF. The CDR3 DNA is TGTGCCAGCAGTGAAATCCTACAATCCAATGAGCAGTTCTTC.

The J gene is TRBJ2-7, the V gene TRBV7-9; 8 bases fit TRBD1. Germline CDR1 is SEHNR and CDR2 is FQNEAQ (reference sequence). The CDR3 contains 16 residues. J lost 5 bases, V lost 3 bases, and 12 bases had no gene match. CDR3 loop: CASSLDPTGGVHEQYF. CDR3 coding DNA: TGTGCCAGCAGCTTGGACCCCACAGGGGGAGTCCACGAGCAGTACTTC.

Points on this clonotype: The junction shows a germline mismatch at one end, possibly a read error. The chain recombines TRBV6-5 with TRBJ1-1; D possibly corresponds to TRBD1 (6 bases). In germline, CDR1 is MNHEY, CDR2 SVGAGI. The CDR3 spans 13 residues. CDR3 nucleotide sequence: TGTGCCAGCAGTTACACGGGGGGCACTAAAGCTTTCTTT. Protein sequence: CASSYTGGTKAFF.

The table lists this clonotype with a few counts. The V call is TRBV20-1, the J call TRBJ1-2; D unclear. Trimming pared 3 bases from V and 7 bases from J, leaving 12 bases between. The V gene's germline CDR1 is DFQATT and CDR2 SNEGSKA (reference sequence). The CDR3 sequence is 12 residues long. DNA for the CDR3: TGCAGTGCTAGTCAGGCAGGCTCTGGCTACACCTTC. Its translation: CSASQAGSGYTF.

This clonotype has a handful of counts. J is TRBJ1-6 and V is TRBV18; D is perhaps TRBD1 (5 bases). Germline V gives CDR1 KGHSH, CDR2 LQKENI. V gave up 2 bases and J gave up 6 bases, with 8 bases separating them. CDR3 size: 14 residues. The CDR3 protein is CASSPGGFNSPLHF. The CDR3 coding sequence is TGTGCCAGCTCACCAGGGGGTTTTAATTCACCCCTCCACTTT.

By share of the sample, this clonotype is large. This rearrangement joins TRBV19 to TRBJ1-3; D gene unclear. The CDR3 length is 17 residues. The V gene's germline CDR1 is LNHDA and CDR2 SQIVND (reference sequence). V was shortened by 0 bases and J by 0 bases, with 12 bases between the two germline ends. The CDR3 region is CASSIDHGGSSGNTIYF. Here the CDR3 DNA reads TGTGCCAGTAGTATAGATCACGGCGGCTCCTCTGGAAACACCATATATTTT.

This clonotype rates as hyperexpanded (1% or more). The junction shows a germline mismatch at one end, possibly a read error. The chain is built from TRBV27 and TRBJ2-1; 11 bases map to TRBD1. There are 13 residues in the CDR3. Germline V lookup: CDR1 MNHEY, CDR2 SMNVEV (reference sequence). For the CDR3, the DNA is TGTGCCAGCAGTCACGGGGACCGGGACAGGGGGGTCTTC. Translation: CASSHGDRDRGVF.

The chain joins TRBV15 to TRBJ2-1, with 7 nucleotides matching TRBD1. The CDR3 is 15 residues long. Trimming at V came to 3 bases and at J to 3 bases, leaving 5 bases not matched to a gene. The germline gives CDR1 LNHNV, CDR2 YYDKDF (reference sequence). This CDR3 is CATSSPGQIYNEQFF. Here the CDR3 DNA reads TGTGCCACCAGCAGCCCGGGACAGATCTACAATGAGCAGTTCTTC.

J is TRBJ1-6 and V is TRBV11-2; D is unresolved. The V gene lost 6 bases and the J gene lost 7 bases, with 10 bases spanning the gap. CDR3 length equals 13 residues. Germline assignment: CDR1 SGHAT and CDR2 FQNNGV. In nucleotides, the CDR3 is TGTGCCAGCAGGGCTGGGGTCAATTCACCCCTCCACTTT. Its translation is CASRAGVNSPLHF.

This clonotype was counted between two and nine times. The gene calls are TRBV5-5 and TRBJ2-5; 9 bases align to TRBD2. V trimming: 0 bases; J trimming: 5 bases; junction bases outside the gene matches: 5. Germline CDR1 reads SGHKS; CDR2 reads YYEKEE (reference sequence). The CDR3 loop spans 15 amino acids. This chain's CDR3 is CASSLVRGGRETQYF. The CDR3 nucleotides are TGTGCCAGCAGCTTGGTGCGGGGGGGCCGCGAGACCCAGTACTTC.

This clonotype was observed a handful of times. This chain links TRBV7-6 with TRBJ2-7, with TRBD1 matching 9 bases. CDR3 size: 15 residues. CDR1 is SGHVS and CDR2 is FNYEAQ in the germline V gene. The trim removed 4 bases at V and 7 bases at J, leaving 11 bases unmatched. CDR3 sequence reads: CASSWTGTGSGEQYF. The CDR3 DNA reads as TGTGCCAGCAGCTGGACCGGGACAGGGTCGGGGGAGCAGTACTTC.

This clonotype was detected a few times. This chain connects TRBV20-1 to TRBJ1-2; 9 nucleotides match TRBD1. Germline-derived CDR1 and CDR2 are DFQATT and SNEGSKA (reference sequence). V lost 0 bases, J lost 5 bases, and 7 bases stayed unmatched. The CDR3 sequence is 15 residues long. CDR3 region: CSARDPTGGRYGYTF. The CDR3 nucleotides are TGCAGTGCTAGAGATCCAACAGGGGGCCGTTATGGCTACACCTTC.

A word on this clonotype: A much larger clone is a single base away; this may be a read error. This rearrangement joins TRBV30 to TRBJ1-2; D gene unclear. From germline, CDR1 is GTSNPN and CDR2 SVGIG (reference sequence). This CDR3 spans 19 amino acids. The germline V and J ends were trimmed by 1 base and 4 bases, with 28 bases remaining between them. The CDR3 is CAWSATPQLGRALGYGYTF. The CDR3 DNA follows: TGTGCCTGGAGTGCGACACCCCAGCTTGGGAGGGCCTTAGGCTATGGCTACACCTTC.

Comment on this clonotype: One end of the junction fails to match germline, which may point to a read error. The chain carries TRBV5-4 and TRBJ2-3, with TRBD1 matching 8 bases. CDR3 length: 17 residues. Germline values: CDR1 SGHNT, CDR2 YYREEE (reference sequence). As DNA, the CDR3 is TGCGCCAGCAGCCGGGGGCACCGGGACAGGAGCACAGATACGCAGTATTTT. This gives the protein CASSRGHRDRSTDTQYF.

The V call is TRBV5-7, the J call TRBJ2-7; no definite D call. TRBV5-7 is filed as an ORF, its function uncertain. CDR3 length: 14 amino acids. V gave up 2 bases and J gave up 1 base, with 10 bases separating them. CDR3 region: CASSLVQPSYEQYF. CDR3 bases: TGTGCCAGCAGCTTAGTACAGCCGTCCTACGAGCAGTACTTC.

There are a few counts of this clonotype. The chain combines TRBV7-2 with TRBJ2-1; 14 bases fit TRBD2. Germline V gene data show CDR1 as SGHTA and CDR2 as FQGNSA. The junction had 6 bases not matched to a gene; V was cut back by 5 bases and J by 6 bases. This CDR3 is built from 16 residues. The CDR3: CASSRQGLAGANEQFF. The CDR3 DNA is TGTGCCAGCAGCCGACAGGGACTAGCGGGGGCCAATGAGCAGTTCTTC. The full variable domain, in which reference TRBV7-2 and TRBJ2-1 provide the parts outside the CDR3, is GAGVSQSPSNKVTEKGKDVELRCDPISGHTALYWYRQSLGQGLEFLIYFQGNSAPDKSGLPSDRFSAERTGGSVSTLTIQRTQQEDSAVYLCASSRQGLAGANEQFFGPGTRLTVL.

The chain links TRBV6-1 to TRBJ1-4; perhaps TRBD1 as D (5 bases). V lost 4 bases, J lost 2 bases, and 17 bases lay in between. The CDR3 sequence is 17 residues long. Germline CDR1 and CDR2: MNHNS and SASEGT. CDR3 nucleotides: TGTGCCAGCAGTGCCGGCCTCTTGGGGGTTACTAATGAAAAACTGTTTTTT. Protein: CASSAGLLGVTNEKLFF.

This clonotype was seen only a few times. The chain joins TRBV6-5 to TRBJ1-2; no definite D call. V was clipped by 0 bases and J by 4 bases, with 12 bases between them. CDR1 and CDR2 from the germline V gene are MNHEY and SVGAGI. CDR3 length: 15 amino acids. The chain's CDR3 is CASSYSGSSLYGYTF. CDR3 sequence (DNA): TGTGCCAGCAGTTACTCGGGCAGTTCCCTCTATGGCTACACCTTC.

The chain employs TRBV29-1 and TRBJ2-1, with 10 bases lining up with TRBD2. The ends lost 3 bases at V and 8 bases at J; junction bases unmatched: 7. Germline V gene data show CDR1 as SQVTM and CDR2 as ANQGSEA. The CDR3 extends over 14 amino acids. CDR3 sequence: CSVDESGGADEQFF. The CDR3 DNA reads TGCAGCGTTGATGAGAGCGGGGGGGCGGATGAGCAGTTCTTC.

Concerning this clonotype: This may stem from a read error, because a much larger clone lies one nucleotide away. The rearrangement uses TRBV6-1 and TRBJ2-5, with D uncertain. The CDR3 runs 14 residues. V was clipped by 7 bases and J by 5 bases, with 17 bases between them. Germline V CDR1 and CDR2: MNHNS, SASEGT. The CDR3 loop reads CASTTQALWETQYF. CDR3 DNA: TGTGCCAGCACCACGCAAGCCCTGTGGGAGACCCAGTACTTC.

This chain links TRBV12-3 or TRBV12-4 with TRBJ1-2; weak D call: TRBD1 (5 bases). Trimming shortened V by 7 bases and J by 4 bases, and 16 bases separated the two germline ends. This CDR3 is 14 amino acids long. CDR3 protein: CASTNLGRAYGYTF. CDR3 nucleotides: TGTGCCAGCACCAATTTGGGGCGGGCCTATGGCTACACCTTC.

The V gene is TRBV7-2, the J gene TRBJ2-2; 7 nucleotides align to TRBD2. The trim removed 3 bases at V and 5 bases at J, leaving 6 bases unmatched. CDR3 length: 15 residues. The germline V gene encodes CDR1 SGHTA and CDR2 FQGNSA. The CDR3 loop reads CASSFHGGGTGELFF. The DNA for the CDR3 is TGTGCCAGCAGCTTTCACGGCGGGGGAACCGGGGAGCTGTTTTTT.

This sequence joins TRBV5-4 and TRBJ2-5, with D tentatively TRBD2 (6 bases). Looked up from germline, CDR1 is SGHNT and CDR2 is YYREEE (reference sequence). Trimming stripped 5 bases from V and 2 bases from J, with 22 bases between. The CDR3 is 17 amino acids. The CDR3 loop reads CASSPGPGVGDQETQYF. The CDR3 DNA reads as TGTGCCAGCAGTCCGGGCCCGGGGGTAGGAGATCAAGAGACCCAGTACTTC.